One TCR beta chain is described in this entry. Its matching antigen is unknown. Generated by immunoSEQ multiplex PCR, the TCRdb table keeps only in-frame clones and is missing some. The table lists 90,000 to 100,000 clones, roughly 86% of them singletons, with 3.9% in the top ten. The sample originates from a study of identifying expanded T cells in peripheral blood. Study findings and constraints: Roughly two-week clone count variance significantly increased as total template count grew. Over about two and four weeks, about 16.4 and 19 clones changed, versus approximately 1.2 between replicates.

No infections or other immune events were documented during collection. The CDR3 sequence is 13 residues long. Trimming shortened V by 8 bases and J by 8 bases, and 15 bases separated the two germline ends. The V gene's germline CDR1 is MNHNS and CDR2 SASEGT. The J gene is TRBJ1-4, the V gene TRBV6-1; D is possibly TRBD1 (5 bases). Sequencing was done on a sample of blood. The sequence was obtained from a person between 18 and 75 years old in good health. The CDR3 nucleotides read TGTGCCAGCCGGGACGGATCGTACGAAAAACTGTTTTTT. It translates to CASRDGSYEKLFF.